These T cell receptor beta chains were read from a single sample in a study of blood T cell repertoires in COVID-19. Data came from immunoSEQ multiplex PCR; TCRdb stores just in-frame clones and leaves some out. The repertoire has around 64,000 clones, about nine tenths of them found once; the top ten carry 3.2%. The sample was peripheral blood. The origin of the receptors is a man in his fifties with active COVID-19. Both conserved end residues are part of each CDR3. Fields, in order: clone size, D gene, J gene, V gene, CDR3 DNA, CDR3 protein. The D gene is left open where the match is weak. Expanded clones are given a class, and other clones once, few, many or no size at all.

NA NA TRBJ1-2 TRBV30 TGTGCCTGGAACTTAGACAGGATGGTTGGTGGCTACACCTTC CAWNLDRMVGGYTF
once TRBD1 TRBJ1-2 TRBV12-3/TRBV12-4 TGTGCCAGCAGCCGACAGGGCTCCTACACCTTC CASSRQGSYTF
NA TRBD1 TRBJ1-1 TRBV3-1/TRBV3-2 TGTGCCAGCAGCCATAGGACAGGGGCGAACACTGAAGCTTTCTTT CASSHRTGANTEAFF
NA NA TRBJ1-2 TRBV7-2 TGTGCCAGCAGTTATGAGAGCGGGGTGCCGGGCTACACCTTC CASSYESGVPGYTF
NA NA TRBJ1-6 TRBV15 TGTGCCACCAGCAGAGGGAGGAATTCACCCCTCCACTTT CATSRGRNSPLHF
NA TRBD2 TRBJ2-3 TRBV7-9 TGTGCCACCGCCCGGGGGATAGCGGGAGGCCGAAGCACAGATACGCAGTATTTT CATARGIAGGRSTDTQYF
NA TRBD1 TRBJ1-4 TRBV6-5 TGTGCCAGCGGACAGGTTAATGAAAAACTGTTTTTT CASGQVNEKLFF
NA NA TRBJ1-4 TRBV3-1/TRBV3-2 TGTGCCAGCAGCCCAACAAGGGGCTTGACCAGAGAAAAACTGTTTTTT CASSPTRGLTREKLFF
NA TRBD1 TRBJ2-5 TRBV28 TGTGCCAGCAGTTTATGGGGGGACAGAGACCAAGAGACCCAGTACTTC CASSLWGDRDQETQYF
NA TRBD1 TRBJ2-5 TRBV18 TGTGCCAGCTCAGTCGGACAGGAGTCCGAGACCCAGTACTTC CASSVGQESETQYF
NA NA TRBJ1-2 TRBV18 TGTGCCAGCTCACCTCCAGGCCAAAACTATGGCTACACCTTC CASSPPGQNYGYTF
NA NA TRBJ1-2 TRBV3-1/TRBV3-2 TGTGCCAGCAGCCAAGATTTGACTTCTTATGGCTACACCTTC CASSQDLTSYGYTF
once NA TRBJ2-2 TRBV9 TGTGCCAGCAGCGTACGAGGAAGGATTGACACCGGGGAGCTGTTTTTT CASSVRGRIDTGELFF
NA TRBD2 TRBJ2-3 TRBV7-2 TGTGCCAGCAGCTTGTCCTTCCCTAGCGGTACTAGCACAGATACGCAGTATTTT CASSLSFPSGTSTDTQYF
few TRBD1 TRBJ1-6 TRBV4-2 TGTGCCAGCAGCCAATCGACAGGGGTTGGCAATTCACCCCTCCACTTT CASSQSTGVGNSPLHF
NA TRBD1 TRBJ2-1 TRBV5-4 TGTGTCAGCAGCCTAAAGGGACAGTACAATGAGCAGTTCTTC CVSSLKGQYNEQFF
NA NA TRBJ2-2 TRBV28 TGTGCCAGCAGTAACAGGTGGATCGGGGAGCTGTTTTTT CASSNRWIGELFF
NA NA TRBJ2-2 TRBV7-3 TGTGCCAGCAGCCCCTTAGGCGGATTGGCCGGGGAGCTGTTTTTT CASSPLGGLAGELFF
few TRBD2 TRBJ2-7 TRBV11-2 TGTGCCAGCAGCCCCTCGTTCACTAGCGGGTCTAGCTCCTACGAGCAGTACTTC CASSPSFTSGSSSYEQYF
NA NA TRBJ1-5 TRBV5-6 TGTGCCAGCAGCTTGAGGCAGGGCAATCAGCCCCAGCATTTT CASSLRQGNQPQHF
few TRBD2 TRBJ2-5 TRBV19 TGTGCCAGTAGTATACCTTGGACTAGCGGCCAAGAGACCCAGTACTTC CASSIPWTSGQETQYF
NA TRBD1 TRBJ1-6 TRBV2 TGTGCCAGCAGTATACAGGGGTTTCGTTCACCCCTCCACTTT CASSIQGFRSPLHF
NA TRBD2 TRBJ2-3 TRBV3-1/TRBV3-2 TGTGCCAGCAGCACTCTAGCGGGGGGGGCTAACATAGAGCAGTATTTT CASSTLAGGANIEQYF
NA TRBD1 TRBJ2-2 TRBV29-1 TGCAGCGTTGAAGTCTTAGGCAGGGACAGGGTCACCGGGGAGCTGTTTTTT CSVEVLGRDRVTGELFF
NA NA TRBJ2-7 TRBV7-2 TGTGCCAGCAGCTCCGCCGGGACACGGAGCCACGAGCAGTACTTC CASSSAGTRSHEQYF
NA NA TRBJ1-1 TRBV28 TGTGCCAGCAGTCCGACAAGCCAGGGCCAAGCTTTCTTT CASSPTSQGQAFF
NA NA TRBJ1-3 TRBV29-1 TGCAGCGTTCAGACAGGCGGAAACACCATATATTTT CSVQTGGNTIYF